The 21 T cell receptor beta chains below were found in one sample sequenced in a study of read filtering for tumor transcriptome and immune sequencing. This library used roughly 400 ng RNA and molecular barcoded adaptors spanning alpha/delta and beta/gamma chains. A single record per CDR3 protein comes from TCRdb applying MiXCR to the reads. This table holds 13,000 to 15,000 distinct CDR3 sequences, about a fifth found once. Input material: a population of CD138-negative cells sorted from bone marrow. Receptors were obtained from a donor at least 40 years old with multiple myeloma.

This clonotype was observed a few times. The rearrangement uses TRBV25-1 and TRBJ1-2; maybe TRBD1 (6 bases). Germline assignment: CDR1 MGHDK and CDR2 SYGVNS. The CDR3 contains 14 residues. The V gene lost 2 bases and the J gene lost 4 bases, with 11 bases spanning the gap. The CDR3 sequence is CASSETGRGYGYTF. CDR3 nucleotide sequence: TGTGCCAGCAGTGAAACAGGCAGGGGCTATGGCTACACCTTC.

This clonotype was observed at least ten times. The chain is built from TRBV11-2 and TRBJ1-1; D is unresolved. V lost 0 bases, J lost 7 bases, and 6 bases lay in between. From germline, CDR1 is SGHAT and CDR2 FQNNGV. This CDR3 region has 12 residues. This CDR3 reads CASSLDRHEAFF. The CDR3 coding sequence is TGTGCCAGCAGCTTAGATCGGCATGAAGCTTTCTTT.

A word on this clonotype: A junction boundary mismatches the germline segment, possibly from a read error. The CDR3: CAGSQRQGATEAFF. Written as DNA, the CDR3 is TGCGCCGGCAGCCAAAGACAGGGGGCAACTGAAGCTTTCTTT. The chain uses TRBV4-1 and TRBJ1-1; the match to TRBD1 covers 10 bases. CDR3 length: 14 residues. The germline V gene has CDR1 MGHRA and CDR2 YSYEKL.

This clonotype occurred once. The J gene is TRBJ2-2, the V gene TRBV6-6; no clear D. V was cut by 4 bases and J by 6 bases, with 3 bases left in between. The CDR3 runs to 11 residues. Germline V lookup: CDR1 MNHNY, CDR2 SVGAGI (reference sequence). The CDR3 reads CASSFSGELFF. CDR3 nucleotides: TGTGCCAGCAGTTTCTCCGGGGAGCTGTTTTTT.

In regard to this clonotype: A much larger clone lies a single base off, so this may be a read error. Since no conserved phenylalanine or tryptophan closes the CDR3, a read error is the likely cause. DNA of the CDR3: TGTGCCAGCAGCTTAGCGCGGGGGACAGGGGGGGAGACCCAGTACATC. Protein: CASSLARGTGGETQYI. The chain recombines TRBV7-2 with TRBJ2-5; TRBD1 agrees at 11 bases. Looked up from germline, CDR1 is SGHTA and CDR2 is FQGNSA. The CDR3 spans 16 residues. The trim removed 0 bases at V and 5 bases at J, leaving 5 bases unmatched.

This clonotype has at least ten counts. The rearrangement links TRBV11-2 to TRBJ2-3; tentatively, D is TRBD1 (5 bases). The CDR3 consists of 13 residues. V was pared by 5 bases and J by 6 bases, with 12 bases between. The germline gives CDR1 SGHAT, CDR2 FQNNGV. CDR3 region: CASSVRAVDTQYF. CDR3 coding DNA: TGTGCCAGCAGCGTCAGGGCCGTTGATACGCAGTATTTT.

The V and J genes are TRBV30 and TRBJ1-5; D not resolved. Trimming cost V 2 bases and J 1 base, with 6 bases left between them. CDR3 length equals 13 residues. Germline V lookup: CDR1 GTSNPN, CDR2 SVGIG (reference sequence). CDR3 nucleotides: TGTGCCTGGAGTTTTAACAGCAATCAGCCCCAGCATTTT. Encoded protein: CAWSFNSNQPQHF.

The sample holds a few counts of this clonotype. This chain links TRBV7-2 with TRBJ2-5; no definite D call. With 2 bases removed from V and 6 bases from J, the gap between germline ends came to 4 bases. The germline V gene encodes CDR1 SGHTA and CDR2 FQGNSA. This CDR3 is built from 11 residues. Here the CDR3 reads CASSLSQTQYF. CDR3 in DNA: TGTGCCAGCAGCTTATCTCAGACCCAGTACTTC.

In the case of this clonotype: A junction boundary mismatches the germline segment, possibly from a read error. The rearrangement links TRBV4-1 to TRBJ1-5; 7 positions match TRBD1. Germline assignment: CDR1 MGHRA and CDR2 YSYEKL. This CDR3 has 14 amino acids. The CDR3 DNA sequence: TGCGCCAGCAGCCAGGACAGGAGCAATCGGCCCCAGCATTTT. This codes for CASSQDRSNRPQHF.

This clonotype was found many times. This chain joins TRBV6-1 and TRBJ2-2, with a possible D match to TRBD2 (5 bases). V was cut by 6 bases and J by 7 bases, with 12 bases left in between. CDR1 is MNHNS, CDR2 SASEGT, per germline. The CDR3 runs 13 residues. The CDR3 spells CASRTGVLGELFF. The CDR3 DNA reads TGTGCCAGCAGAACCGGGGTGCTCGGGGAGCTGTTTTTT.

Comments on this clonotype: A much larger clone sits a single nucleotide away, making a read error possible. The V gene is TRBV3-1, the J gene TRBJ2-3; a weak D match, TRBD1 (5 bases). CDR1 is LGHDT, CDR2 YNNKEL, per germline (reference sequence). With 2 bases removed from V and 4 bases from J, the gap between germline ends came to 13 bases. The CDR3 loop spans 15 amino acids. The CDR3 sequence is CASSQLGAGPDTQYF. Here the CDR3 DNA reads TGTGCCAGCAGCCAATTAGGGGCCGGCCCAGATACGCAGTATTTT.

This clonotype was counted many times. J is TRBJ2-1 and V is TRBV7-3; D ambiguous. Trimming pared 2 bases from V and 5 bases from J, leaving 7 bases between. The CDR3 extends over 13 amino acids. Germline lookup yields CDR1 SGHTA and CDR2 FQGTGA. CDR3 bases: TGTGCCAGCAGCTTATTCGTCAACAATGAGCAGTTCTTC. Amino acids: CASSLFVNNEQFF.

This clonotype was seen many times. The chain links TRBV19 to TRBJ2-1; maybe TRBD2 (6 bases). Germline assignment: CDR1 LNHDA and CDR2 SQIVND (reference sequence). Trimming removed 3 bases from V and 3 bases from J, with 9 bases in between. The CDR3 is 14 amino acids. CDR3 residues: CASSIQAGYNEQFF. As DNA, the CDR3 is TGTGCCAGTAGTATCCAAGCGGGCTACAATGAGCAGTTCTTC.

DNA of the CDR3: TGTGCCTGGAAGGCCCCCTTGGGCTACACCTTC. Translated, it gives CAWKAPLGYTF. The chain joins TRBV30 to TRBJ1-2; no firm D call. Germline CDR1 reads GTSNPN; CDR2 reads SVGIG (reference sequence). V lost 4 bases and J lost 8, with 11 bases in between. CDR3 size: 11 residues. The whole variable domain, filled in from reference TRBV30 and TRBJ1-2, reads SQTIHQWPATLVQPVGSPLSLECTVEGTSNPNLYWYRQAAGRGLQLLFYSVGIGQISSEVPQNLSASRPQDRQFILSSKKLLLSDSGFYLCAWKAPLGYTFGSGTRLTVV.

Turning to this clonotype: One junction end disagrees with the germline gene, perhaps due to a read error. The CDR3 reads CASSYSGSDQLQHF. In nucleotides, the CDR3 is TGTGCCAGCAGTTACTCGGGGTCGGATCAGCTCCAGCATTTT. V usage is TRBV6-6 and J usage is TRBJ1-5; D is uncertain. The CDR3 is 14 amino acids. Germline values: CDR1 MNHNY, CDR2 SVGAGI (reference sequence).

The chain has TRBV7-9 and TRBJ2-3; D may be TRBD1 (5 bases). The CDR3 spans 15 residues. CDR1 and CDR2 from the germline V gene are SEHNR and FQNEAQ (reference sequence). Trimming left V 5 bases short and J 6 bases short, with 18 bases between. The CDR3 nucleotides read TGTGCCAGCAGCCCTCCCCTGGTAGCAGGGGATACGCAGTATTTT. It translates to CASSPPLVAGDTQYF.

This clonotype appeared a few times. The chain carries TRBV7-9 and TRBJ1-2; D is perhaps TRBD1 (5 bases). Germline V CDR1 and CDR2: SEHNR, FQNEAQ (reference sequence). This CDR3 spans 16 amino acids. V lost 8 bases and J 5 bases, leaving 24 bases between the germline ends. The CDR3 reads CASGDAGFEGIYGYTF. CDR3 bases: TGTGCCAGCGGCGATGCAGGCTTTGAGGGGATATATGGCTACACCTTC.

This clonotype was recorded a few times. The chain recombines TRBV7-2 with TRBJ2-2; 11 nucleotides align to TRBD2. Germline loops: CDR1 SGHTA, CDR2 FQGNSA. V trimming: 0 bases; J trimming: 4 bases; junction bases outside the gene matches: 1. CDR3 size: 16 residues. In DNA form, the CDR3 reads TGTGCCAGCAGCTTAGCTAGCGGGGGGGCCACCGGGGAGCTGTTTTTT. Translated: CASSLASGGATGELFF.

This clonotype was seen only a few times. This chain joins TRBV11-3 and TRBJ2-7; tentative D call: TRBD2 (7 bases). Germline V lookup: CDR1 SGHNT, CDR2 YENEEA. This CDR3 comprises 15 residues. The germline V and J ends were trimmed by 2 bases and 0 bases, with 11 bases remaining between them. The CDR3 reads CASSLRGASSYEQYF. The CDR3 DNA follows: TGTGCCAGCAGCTTACGGGGGGCTAGCTCCTACGAGCAGTACTTC. The full variable domain, its missing parts supplied by reference TRBV11-3 and TRBJ2-7, is EAGVVQSPRYKIIEKKQPVAFWCNPISGHNTLYWYLQNLGQGPELLIRYENEEAVDDSQLPKDRFSAERLKGVDSTLKIQPAELGDSAVYLCASSLRGASSYEQYFGPGTRLTVT.

This clonotype appeared a few times. The CDR3, as DNA: TGTGCCAGCAGCGCCTCCGGGACTAACACAGATACGCAGTATTTT. Its protein product is CASSASGTNTDTQYF. This rearrangement joins TRBV9 to TRBJ2-3; 7 nucleotides line up with TRBD2. Germline trimming cut 3 bases from V and 2 bases from J; bases unmatched to any gene: 6. From germline, CDR1 is SGDLS and CDR2 YYNGEE. The CDR3 spans 15 residues. Full variable domain (missing parts from reference TRBV9 and TRBJ2-3): DSGVTQTPKHLITATGQRVTLRCSPRSGDLSVYWYQQSLDQGLQFLIQYYNGEERAKGNILERFSAQQFPDLHSELNLSSLELGDSALYFCASSASGTNTDTQYFGPGTRLTVL.

This clonotype was seen only a few times. The V gene is TRBV15, the J gene TRBJ2-7; 7 bases are shared with TRBD1. The trim removed 6 bases at V and 5 bases at J, leaving 13 bases unmatched. Germline V gene sequence: CDR1 LNHNV, CDR2 YYDKDF (reference sequence). The CDR3 is 15 amino acids. The CDR3 bases are TGTGCCACCAGTGTAGGGGGCGCAATTAGCCACGAGCAGTACTTC. Encoded protein: CATSVGGAISHEQYF.